These 19 T cell receptor beta chains came from one sample sequenced in a study of identical twins. TCRdb used MiXCR to reprocess the 5' RACE reads, holding one entry per CDR3 protein. The sample includes approximately 260,000 distinct CDR3 sequences, about 8% of them seen just once. The same sample was also studied in work on yellow fever vaccine responses in identical twins.

Material for sequencing was CD8+ T cells sorted from blood. The receptors derive from a woman aged 18-30 years in good health.

This clonotype was detected ten times or more. The chain has TRBV20-1 and TRBJ2-5; the D gene is possibly TRBD2 (6 bases). CDR1 DFQATT and CDR2 SNEGSKA come from the germline V gene (reference sequence). Trimming removed 0 bases at V and 5 bases at J, with 25 bases between. This CDR3 is built from 18 residues. The CDR3 is CSARDPLVGSGVGETQYF. CDR3 bases: TGCAGTGCTAGAGATCCCCTAGTCGGTAGCGGAGTTGGGGAGACCCAGTACTTC.

This clonotype was counted many times. The rearrangement joins TRBV9 to TRBJ2-1, with D possibly being TRBD2 (5 bases). Trimming pared 4 bases from V and 3 bases from J, leaving 17 bases between. Germline CDR1 SGDLS, CDR2 YYNGEE. This CDR3 comprises 16 residues. The CDR3 here is CASSPPSGRGYNEQFF. CDR3 bases: TGTGCCAGCAGCCCTCCTTCAGGCCGGGGCTACAATGAGCAGTTCTTC. The variable domain in full, with the rest retrieved from reference TRBV9 and TRBJ2-1, is DSGVTQTPKHLITATGQRVTLRCSPRSGDLSVYWYQQSLDQGLQFLIQYYNGEERAKGNILERFSAQQFPDLHSELNLSSLELGDSALYFCASSPPSGRGYNEQFFGPGTRLTVL.

This clonotype was detected ten times or more. V is TRBV4-3 and J is TRBJ2-4; 11 bases line up with TRBD2. CDR1 LGHNA and CDR2 YSLEER come from the germline V gene. The CDR3 totals 18 residues. The V gene end was trimmed by 2 bases and the J gene end by 7 bases; junction bases not matched to a gene: 13. In nucleotides, the CDR3 is TGCGCCAGCAGCCAATTTAGCATAGCGGGAGGGCCGGTTAACATTCAGTACTTC. It encodes CASSQFSIAGGPVNIQYF.

This clonotype has at least ten counts. V and J are TRBV5-1 and TRBJ1-1; no clear D. Looked up from germline, CDR1 is SGHRS and CDR2 is YFSETQ. V was shortened by 7 bases and J by 1 base, with 11 bases between the two germline ends. The CDR3 is 13 amino acids. CDR3 in DNA: TGCGCCAGCCGCGACTTCACGAACACTGAAGCTTTCTTT. This sequence encodes CASRDFTNTEAFF.

This clonotype was recorded a few times. The J gene is TRBJ1-1, the V gene TRBV6-5, with D possibly matching TRBD1 (5 bases). Germline V gene sequence: CDR1 MNHEY, CDR2 SVGAGI. Trimming left V 0 bases short and J 4 bases short, with 12 bases between. The CDR3 is 15 residues long. CDR3 amino acids: CASSYSTGVITEAFF. As DNA, the CDR3 is TGTGCCAGCAGTTACTCGACGGGGGTTATCACTGAAGCTTTCTTT.

The chain uses TRBV2 and TRBJ2-2; TRBD2 matches 10 bases. V shed 8 bases and J 6 bases; nucleotides not matched to a gene: 9. The length of the CDR3 is 15 residues. Germline V gene data show CDR1 as SNHLY and CDR2 as FYNNEI. CDR3 protein: CASGERGGVSGELFF. Written as DNA, the CDR3 is TGTGCCAGCGGGGAGCGGGGGGGCGTGTCCGGGGAGCTGTTTTTT.

In this sample, this clonotype turned up many times. The J gene is TRBJ2-7, the V gene TRBV27, with 7 nucleotides matching TRBD1. The junction had 4 bases not matched to a gene; V was cut back by 5 bases and J by 6 bases. The CDR3 loop spans 12 amino acids. Looked up from germline, CDR1 is MNHEY and CDR2 is SMNVEV (reference sequence). Here the CDR3 DNA reads TGTGCCAGCAGTCTAGACAGGGCCGAGCAGTACTTC. Encoded protein: CASSLDRAEQYF.

The rearrangement links TRBV5-6 to TRBJ2-3; possibly TRBD1 or TRBD2 for D (5 bases each). The CDR3 contains 15 residues. V was pared by 3 bases and J by 3 bases, with 14 bases between. Germline V gene sequence: CDR1 SGHDT, CDR2 YYEEEE. CDR3 coding DNA: TGTGCCAGCAGCTGGGGACCCCCGCAAACAGATACGCAGTATTTT. It translates to CASSWGPPQTDTQYF.

This clonotype was seen repeatedly, ten times or more. DNA for the CDR3: TGTGCCAGCACCACCTCCGGGGAGCTGTTTTTT. Protein product: CASTTSGELFF. This chain connects TRBV11-2 to TRBJ2-2; D is ambiguous. Trimming took off 7 bases at V and 6 bases at J, with 6 bases between the two ends. CDR3 length equals 11 residues. Germline V lookup: CDR1 SGHAT, CDR2 FQNNGV. The complete variable domain, with remaining parts taken from reference TRBV11-2 and TRBJ2-2, reads EAGVAQSPRYKIIEKRQSVAFWCNPISGHATLYWYQQILGQGPKLLIQFQNNGVVDDSQLPKDRFSAERLKGVDSTLKIQPAKLEDSAVYLCASTTSGELFFGEGSRLTVL.

This clonotype has only a few counts. The rearrangement joins TRBV7-6 to TRBJ1-2, with 9 bases aligning to TRBD1. Trimming at V came to 5 bases and at J to 6 bases, leaving 19 bases not matched to a gene. The CDR3 runs to 18 residues. Germline V gene lookup returns CDR1 SGHVS and CDR2 FNYEAQ. The CDR3 loop reads CASSQPRGEGTGYDGYTF. The CDR3 bases are TGTGCCAGCAGCCAGCCACGGGGGGAGGGGACAGGGTATGATGGCTACACCTTC. Complete variable domain (other parts from reference TRBV7-6 and TRBJ1-2): GAGVSQSPRYKVTKRGQDVALRCDPISGHVSLYWYRQALGQGPEFLTYFNYEAQQDKSGLPNDRFSAERPEGSISTLTIQRTEQRDSAMYRCASSQPRGEGTGYDGYTFGSGTRLTVV.

This clonotype was counted ten times or more. The chain uses TRBV6-2 or TRBV6-3 and TRBJ2-7; 9 bases are shared with TRBD1. The CDR3 has 16 residues. Germline V lookup: CDR1 MNHEY, CDR2 SVGEGT. V was pared by 0 bases and J by 1 base, with 4 bases of the junction left unmatched. The CDR3 DNA reads as TGTGCCAGCAGTTACTCGCGACAGGGGGATTCCTACGAGCAGTACTTC. Encoded protein: CASSYSRQGDSYEQYF.

The rearrangement uses TRBV4-2 and TRBJ2-6; 8 nucleotides agree with TRBD1. The length of the CDR3 is 16 residues. CDR1 and CDR2 (germline): LGHNA, YNFKEQ. Trimming cost V 3 bases and J 0 bases; bases outside gene matches: 1. This CDR3 reads CASSQTGDSGANVLTF. The CDR3 coding sequence is TGTGCCAGCAGCCAGACAGGGGACTCTGGGGCCAACGTCCTGACTTTC.

This clonotype showed up many times. The gene calls are TRBV4-1 and TRBJ1-1; no firm D call. The CDR3 totals 14 residues. V was pared by 3 bases and J by 4 bases, with 12 bases between. Germline CDR1 is MGHRA and CDR2 is YSYEKL. This chain's CDR3 is CASSHAEMGTEAFF. The CDR3 DNA reads as TGCGCCAGCAGCCACGCCGAGATGGGCACTGAAGCTTTCTTT.

The chain joins TRBV25-1 to TRBJ2-5; 9 bases align to TRBD1. V lost 0 bases, J lost 5 bases, and 7 bases stayed unmatched. Germline CDR1 and CDR2: MGHDK and SYGVNS. The length of the CDR3 is 16 residues. CDR3 residues: CASSEYRDRVRETQYF. CDR3 sequence (DNA): TGTGCCAGCAGTGAATATAGGGACAGGGTGCGGGAGACCCAGTACTTC.

Only a few counts were recorded for this clonotype. In DNA form, the CDR3 reads TGTGCCAGCAGCTATTCGGGGGAAAAACTGTTTTTT. This codes for CASSYSGEKLFF. The chain is built from TRBV7-9 and TRBJ1-4; D is unresolved. Germline CDR1 SEHNR, CDR2 FQNEAQ (reference sequence). The CDR3 contains 12 residues. The V end lost 4 bases, the J end lost 8 bases, and 8 bases lay between the germline ends.

This clonotype was seen a single time. The chain joins TRBV13 to TRBJ2-7; tentative D call: TRBD1 (5 bases). Germline-derived CDR1 and CDR2 are PRHDT and FYEKMQ (reference sequence). This CDR3 comprises 14 residues. Trimming cost V 0 bases and J 4 bases, with 10 bases left between them. CDR3 sequence (DNA): TGTGCCAGCAGCTTAGGCAAGGGGAATTACGAGCAGTACTTC. This sequence encodes CASSLGKGNYEQYF.

The count of this clonotype is one. The CDR3, as DNA: TGTGCCACCAGTGATCAGACTAGCGGGAGGGAGGACGAGCAGTACTTC. Translating it yields CATSDQTSGREDEQYF. V gene TRBV24-1 combines with J gene TRBJ2-7, with TRBD2 matching over 14 bases. Germline CDR1 is KGHDR and CDR2 is SFDVKD. The J segment lost 5 bases and the V segment lost 3 bases, leaving 5 bases of the junction unmatched. The CDR3 loop spans 16 amino acids.

The sample holds a few counts of this clonotype. The chain uses TRBV21-1 and TRBJ2-4; the DNA was not used to check the table's D call, TRBD1. TRBV21-1 is a documented pseudogene. There are 17 residues in the CDR3. The CDR3 DNA is TGTGCCAGCAGCGGTAAAGGGACAGGGAGGGCCAAAAACATTCAGTACTTC. This translates into CASSGKGTGRAKNIQYF.

This clonotype was counted only a few times. The J gene is TRBJ2-1, the V gene TRBV20-1, with 8 bases identical to TRBD2. The CDR3 spans 13 residues. Germline CDR1 DFQATT, CDR2 SNEGSKA (reference sequence). The junction had 6 bases not matched to a gene; V was cut back by 6 bases and J by 5 bases. For the CDR3, the DNA is TGCAGTGCAGCCGGGACTAGGGACAATGAGCAGTTCTTC. Amino acid sequence: CSAAGTRDNEQFF.